Detailed here is one T cell receptor (beta chain). As handled by the study authors: Cell counts per sample came from amplifying reference gene primers. This table comes from immunoSEQ multiplex PCR, and its TCRdb copy is limited to in-frame clones, with some not included. V and J calls and clone size are given by that table; D and trimming were obtained from the DNA. The table has 130,000 to 150,000 clones, 87% seen once. The data derive from a study of blood T cell repertoires in COVID-19. The wider study: Material from acute and convalescent COVID-19 was sourced from the United States, Italy and Spain. T cells, B-cell-depleted T cells, or PBMCs supplied cDNA or gDNA.

From germline, CDR1 is SSHAT and CDR2 FNYEAQ (reference sequence). This CDR3 spans 15 amino acids. Unmatched junction bases numbered 10, after V lost 5 bases and J lost 5 bases. The sequence derives from a man in his fifties who had recovered from COVID-19. The V gene is TRBV7-7, the J gene TRBJ2-7, with 9 bases that match TRBD1. Sequences were obtained from peripheral blood. CDR3 in DNA: TGTGCCAGCAGCCCAGGGACAGGGAACATGCACGAGCAGTACTTC. The encoded protein is CASSPGTGNMHEQYF.